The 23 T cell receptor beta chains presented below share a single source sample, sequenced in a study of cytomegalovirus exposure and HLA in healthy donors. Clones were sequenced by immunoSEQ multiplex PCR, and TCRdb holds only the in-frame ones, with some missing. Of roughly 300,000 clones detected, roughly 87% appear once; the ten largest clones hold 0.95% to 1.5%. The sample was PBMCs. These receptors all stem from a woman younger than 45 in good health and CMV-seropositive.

Here the CDR3 DNA reads TGTGCCAGCAGCCCACGAGGGGAGGTCTATGGCTACACCTTC. This codes for CASSPRGEVYGYTF. V usage is TRBV27 and J usage is TRBJ1-2; weak D call: TRBD1 (5 bases). The CDR3 totals 14 residues. The V and J ends lost 6 bases and 4 bases respectively, with 15 bases between them. CDR1 and CDR2 (germline): MNHEY, SMNVEV (reference sequence).

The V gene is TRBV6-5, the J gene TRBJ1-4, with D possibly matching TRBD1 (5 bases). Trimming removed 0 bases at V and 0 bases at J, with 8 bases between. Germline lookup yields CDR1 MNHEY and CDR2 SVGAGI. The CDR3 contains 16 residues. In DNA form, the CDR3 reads TGTGCCAGCAGTTACTCAGGGGTTGCAACTAATGAAAAACTGTTTTTT. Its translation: CASSYSGVATNEKLFF.

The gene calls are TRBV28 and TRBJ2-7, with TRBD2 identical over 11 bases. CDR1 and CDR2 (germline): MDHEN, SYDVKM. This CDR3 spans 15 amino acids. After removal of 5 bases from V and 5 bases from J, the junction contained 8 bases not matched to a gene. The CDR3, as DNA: TGTGCCAGCAGTCCATTAGCGGGGGGGCCCAACGAGCAGTACTTC. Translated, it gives CASSPLAGGPNEQYF.

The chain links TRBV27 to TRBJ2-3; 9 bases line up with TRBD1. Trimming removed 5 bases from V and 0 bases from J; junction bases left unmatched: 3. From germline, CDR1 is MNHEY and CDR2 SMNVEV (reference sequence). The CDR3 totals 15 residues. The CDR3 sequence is CASSPGTGSTDTQYF. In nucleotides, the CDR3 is TGTGCCAGCAGTCCCGGGACAGGGAGCACAGATACGCAGTATTTT.

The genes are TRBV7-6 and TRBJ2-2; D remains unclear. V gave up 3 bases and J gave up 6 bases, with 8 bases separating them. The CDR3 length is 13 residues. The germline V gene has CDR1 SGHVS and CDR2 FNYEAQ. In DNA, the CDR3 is TGTGCCAGCAGCTTGAACAGTCCCGGGGAGCTGTTTTTT. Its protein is CASSLNSPGELFF.

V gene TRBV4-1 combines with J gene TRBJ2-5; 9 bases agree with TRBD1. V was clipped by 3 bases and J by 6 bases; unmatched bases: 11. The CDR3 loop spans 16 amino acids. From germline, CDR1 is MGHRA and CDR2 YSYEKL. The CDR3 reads CASSHDPGQGAQTQYF. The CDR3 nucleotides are TGCGCCAGCAGCCATGACCCGGGACAGGGAGCACAGACCCAGTACTTC.

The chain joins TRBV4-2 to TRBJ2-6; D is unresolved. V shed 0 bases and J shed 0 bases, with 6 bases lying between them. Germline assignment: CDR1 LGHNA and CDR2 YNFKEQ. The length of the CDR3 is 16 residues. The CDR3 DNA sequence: TGTGCCAGCAGCCAAGATGAGATCTCTGGGGCCAACGTCCTGACTTTC. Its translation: CASSQDEISGANVLTF.

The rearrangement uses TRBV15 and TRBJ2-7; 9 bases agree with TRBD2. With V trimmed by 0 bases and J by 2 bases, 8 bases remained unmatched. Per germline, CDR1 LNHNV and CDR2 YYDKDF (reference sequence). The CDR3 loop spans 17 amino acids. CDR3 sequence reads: CATSREGLSGGTYEQYF. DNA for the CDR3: TGTGCCACCAGCAGAGAAGGTCTGAGCGGGGGGACCTACGAGCAGTACTTC.

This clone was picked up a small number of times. The CDR3 here is CASSSNLIAGVRLRQFF. CDR3 DNA: TGTGCCAGCAGCTCCAACCTTATAGCGGGGGTCCGCCTCCGGCAGTTCTTC. This chain connects TRBV11-1 to TRBJ2-1; 9 nucleotides line up with TRBD2. The CDR3 loop spans 17 amino acids. The germline V gene has CDR1 SGHAT and CDR2 FQDESV (reference sequence). The V and J ends lost 4 bases and 12 bases, in that order; junction bases with no gene match: 19.

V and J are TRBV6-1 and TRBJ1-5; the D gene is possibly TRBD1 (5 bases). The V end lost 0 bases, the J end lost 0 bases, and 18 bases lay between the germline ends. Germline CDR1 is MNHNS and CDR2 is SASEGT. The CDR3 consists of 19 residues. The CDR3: CASSEALGSGGLSNQPQHF. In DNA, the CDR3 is TGTGCCAGCAGTGAAGCGCTCGGGAGTGGGGGACTTAGCAATCAGCCCCAGCATTTT.

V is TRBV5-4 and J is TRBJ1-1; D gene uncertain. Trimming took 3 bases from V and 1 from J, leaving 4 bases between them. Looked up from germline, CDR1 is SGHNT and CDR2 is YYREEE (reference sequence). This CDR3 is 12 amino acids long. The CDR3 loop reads CASSYGNTEAFF. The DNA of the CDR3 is TGTGCCAGCAGCTATGGGAACACTGAAGCTTTCTTT. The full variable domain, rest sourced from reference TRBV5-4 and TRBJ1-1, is ETGVTQSPTHLIKTRGQQVTLRCSSQSGHNTVSWYQQALGQGPQFIFQYYREEENGRGNFPPRFSGLQFPNYSSELNVNALELDDSALYLCASSYGNTEAFFGQGTRLTVV.

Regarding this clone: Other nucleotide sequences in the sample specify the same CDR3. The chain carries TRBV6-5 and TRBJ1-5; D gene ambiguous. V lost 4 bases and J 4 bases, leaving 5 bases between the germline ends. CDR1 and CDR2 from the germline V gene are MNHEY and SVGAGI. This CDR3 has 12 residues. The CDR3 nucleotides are TGTGCCAGCAGTTCGCTTAATCAGCCCCAGCATTTT. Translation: CASSSLNQPQHF.

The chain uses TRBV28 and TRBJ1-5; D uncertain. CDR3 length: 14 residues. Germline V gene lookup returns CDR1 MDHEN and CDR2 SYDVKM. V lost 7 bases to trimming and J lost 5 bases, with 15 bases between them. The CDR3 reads CASTNEQAHQPQHF. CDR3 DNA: TGTGCCAGCACCAACGAGCAGGCCCATCAGCCCCAGCATTTT. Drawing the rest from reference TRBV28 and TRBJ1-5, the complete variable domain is DVKVTQSSRYLVKRTGEKVFLECVQDMDHENMFWYRQDPGLGLRLIYFSYDVKMKEKGDIPEGYSVSREKKERFSLILESASTNQTSMYLCASTNEQAHQPQHFGDGTRLSIL.

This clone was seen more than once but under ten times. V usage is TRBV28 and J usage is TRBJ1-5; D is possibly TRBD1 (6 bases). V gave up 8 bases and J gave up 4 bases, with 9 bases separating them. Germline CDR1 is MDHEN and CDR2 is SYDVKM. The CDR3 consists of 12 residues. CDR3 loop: CASAGVNQPQHF. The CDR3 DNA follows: TGTGCCAGCGCAGGGGTTAATCAGCCCCAGCATTTT.

The CDR3 nucleotides read TGTGCCAGCAGTTTATTGGGCATATCCCCGGGGGGCAATCAGCCCCAGCATTTT. This gives the protein CASSLLGISPGGNQPQHF. The chain is built from TRBV28 and TRBJ1-5, with a possible D match to TRBD1 (5 bases). Germline lookup yields CDR1 MDHEN and CDR2 SYDVKM. V was clipped by 1 base and J by 2 bases, with 18 bases between them. This CDR3 has 18 residues.

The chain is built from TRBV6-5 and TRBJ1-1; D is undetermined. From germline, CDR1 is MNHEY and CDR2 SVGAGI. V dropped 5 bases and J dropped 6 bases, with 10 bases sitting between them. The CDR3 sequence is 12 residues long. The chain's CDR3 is CASSGRVAEAFF. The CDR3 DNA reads TGTGCCAGCAGTGGCCGGGTGGCTGAAGCTTTCTTT.

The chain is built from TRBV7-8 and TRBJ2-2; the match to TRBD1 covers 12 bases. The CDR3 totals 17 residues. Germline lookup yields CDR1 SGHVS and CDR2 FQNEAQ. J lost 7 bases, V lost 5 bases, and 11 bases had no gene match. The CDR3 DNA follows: TGTGCCAGCAGCACCTACCGGGACAGGGGGCGCGGCGGGGAGCTGTTTTTT. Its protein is CASSTYRDRGRGGELFF.

The CDR3 sequence is CASSLFAGSNQPQHF. CDR3 coding DNA: TGTGCCAGCAGTTTATTCGCAGGGAGCAATCAGCCCCAGCATTTT. The gene calls are TRBV27 and TRBJ1-5; D might be TRBD1 (5 bases). Per the germline V gene, CDR1 is MNHEY and CDR2 is SMNVEV (reference sequence). V shed 1 base and J shed 1 base, with 8 bases lying between them. The length of the CDR3 is 15 residues.

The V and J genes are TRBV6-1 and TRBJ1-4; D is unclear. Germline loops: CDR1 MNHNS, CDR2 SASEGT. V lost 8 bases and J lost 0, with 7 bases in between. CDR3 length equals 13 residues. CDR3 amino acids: CASGTTTNEKLFF. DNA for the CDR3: TGTGCCAGCGGAACAACAACTAATGAAAAACTGTTTTTT.

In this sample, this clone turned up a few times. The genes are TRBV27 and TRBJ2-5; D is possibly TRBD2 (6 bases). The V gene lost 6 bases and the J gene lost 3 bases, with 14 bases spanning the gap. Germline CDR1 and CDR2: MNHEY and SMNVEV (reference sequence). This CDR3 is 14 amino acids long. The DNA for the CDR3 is TGTGCCAGCAGCCCCTGGGGGGATGAAGAGACCCAGTACTTC. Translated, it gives CASSPWGDEETQYF.

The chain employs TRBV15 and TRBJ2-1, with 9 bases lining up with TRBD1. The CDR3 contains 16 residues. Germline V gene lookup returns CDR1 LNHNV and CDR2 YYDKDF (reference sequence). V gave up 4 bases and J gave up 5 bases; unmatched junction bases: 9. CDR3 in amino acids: CATSTNGQGPHNEQFF. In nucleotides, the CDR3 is TGTGCCACCAGCACCAACGGACAGGGGCCCCACAATGAGCAGTTCTTC.

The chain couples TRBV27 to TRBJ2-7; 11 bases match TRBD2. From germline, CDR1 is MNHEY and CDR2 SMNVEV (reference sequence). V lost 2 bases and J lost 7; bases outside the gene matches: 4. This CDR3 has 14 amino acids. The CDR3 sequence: CASSLLAGGLEQYF. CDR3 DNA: TGTGCCAGCAGTTTACTAGCGGGAGGCCTTGAGCAGTACTTC.

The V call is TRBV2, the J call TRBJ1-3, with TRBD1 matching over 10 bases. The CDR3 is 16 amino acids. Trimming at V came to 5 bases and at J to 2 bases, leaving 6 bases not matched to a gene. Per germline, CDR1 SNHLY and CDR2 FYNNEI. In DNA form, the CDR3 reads TGTGCCAGCAGTACCGACAGGGGGCCGGCTGGAAACACCATATATTTT. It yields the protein CASSTDRGPAGNTIYF.